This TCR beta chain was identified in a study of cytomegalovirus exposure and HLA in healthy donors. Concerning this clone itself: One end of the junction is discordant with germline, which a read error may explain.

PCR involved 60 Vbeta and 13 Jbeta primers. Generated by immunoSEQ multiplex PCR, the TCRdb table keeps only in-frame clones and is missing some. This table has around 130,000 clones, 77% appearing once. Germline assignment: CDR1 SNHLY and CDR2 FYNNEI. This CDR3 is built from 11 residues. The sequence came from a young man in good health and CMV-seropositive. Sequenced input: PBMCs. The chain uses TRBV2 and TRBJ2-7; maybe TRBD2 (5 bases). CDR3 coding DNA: TGTGCCAGCAGTGAAGAAAGGCGGGTCCTCTTC. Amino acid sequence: CASSEERRVLF.